This paragraph covers one TCR beta chain sequence. This clonotype has more than one count but fewer than ten. Its antigen has not been determined. There are no base qualities to consult, and no much larger clone falls within one base. Via the germline V gene (reference sequence), CDR1 is DFQATT and CDR2 SNEGSKA. The CDR3 runs 14 residues from the cysteine to the phenylalanine. Only the CDR3 DNA stays, 42 bases, in frame from base 1. V is pared back by 0 bases and J by 7 bases, with 15 bases lying between the germline termini. The library came from 5' RACE. The run used a NextSeq 500. To correct for sequencing error and PCR bias, the TCR library protocol tagged individual cDNA molecules with unique molecular identifiers. Both TCR alpha and beta chains were sequenced, and tight co-correlation was observed between alpha and beta sequence abundances in each sample. The study's own analysis went as follows. Decombinator V4 was used to perform V gene, J gene and CDR3 annotation of TCR sequences. Expanded TCRs were defined as changing significantly between any two time points under a Poisson model with p below 0.0001. TCR abundances were normalised to the total number of TCRs sequenced per sample and expressed as counts per million. MAIT TCRs were defined by TRAV1-2 paired with TRAJ12, TRAJ20 or TRAJ33, and iNKT TCRs by TRAV10 paired with TRAJ18. VDJdb, accessed 1 November 2021, was searched for CMV, EBV and SARS-CoV-2 annotated TCRs, with TCRs annotated for multiple antigens excluded. TCRdb reprocessed the public reads (quality trimming at Q25 with fastp, clone calling with MiXCR) and kept in-frame beta chains. Merged by CDR3 protein, the rows form single entries marked with the most common genes and DNA. What appears here as the V and J calls and clone size reflects TCRdb's work, not the paper's. Counted in this sample were 80,000 or so distinct CDR3 sequences; about 12% of them appeared once. The ten most abundant clones make up 3.4% of the sample.

This was a case-control study nested in a cohort of healthcare workers in London, UK, who had nasopharyngeal swab PCR tests and blood samples taken every week. Healthcare workers were recruited between 23 and 31 March 2020, during the week of the UK lockdown, and were followed weekly for up to roughly 15 weeks. The data stem from a study of early T cells in non-severe SARS-CoV-2 infection (dated by TCRdb to about 2021). Study-wide context: Because TCR sequencing relied on bulk RNA taken from unsorted whole blood, pairing of alpha and beta chains was not possible. Study-level results and caveats: VDJdb matching was skewed toward anti-spike CD8 responses and likely underestimated virus-specific expansions by missing private and CD4 specificities.

This sequence uses TRBV20-1 and TRBJ1-2, with no confidently assigned D gene. The sequenced material came from whole blood. This receptor was taken from an adult who was a healthcare worker with PCR-confirmed SARS-CoV-2 infection or an uninfected control (not recorded which). The CDR3: CSARDDGGERGYTF. The DNA sequence is TGCAGTGCTAGAGATGATGGCGGGGAGCGTGGCTACACCTTC.